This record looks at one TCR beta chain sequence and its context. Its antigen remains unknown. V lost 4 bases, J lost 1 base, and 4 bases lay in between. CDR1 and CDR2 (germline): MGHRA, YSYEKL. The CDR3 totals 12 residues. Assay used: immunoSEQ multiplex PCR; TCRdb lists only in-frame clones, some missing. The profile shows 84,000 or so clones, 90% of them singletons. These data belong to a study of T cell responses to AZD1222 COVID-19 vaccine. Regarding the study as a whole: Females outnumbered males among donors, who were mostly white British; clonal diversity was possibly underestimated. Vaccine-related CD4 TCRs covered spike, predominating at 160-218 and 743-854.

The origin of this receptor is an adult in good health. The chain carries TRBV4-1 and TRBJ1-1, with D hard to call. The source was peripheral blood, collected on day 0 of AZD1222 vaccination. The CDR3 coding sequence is TGCGCCAGCAGCCCCCCGAACACTGAAGCTTTCTTT. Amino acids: CASSPPNTEAFF.